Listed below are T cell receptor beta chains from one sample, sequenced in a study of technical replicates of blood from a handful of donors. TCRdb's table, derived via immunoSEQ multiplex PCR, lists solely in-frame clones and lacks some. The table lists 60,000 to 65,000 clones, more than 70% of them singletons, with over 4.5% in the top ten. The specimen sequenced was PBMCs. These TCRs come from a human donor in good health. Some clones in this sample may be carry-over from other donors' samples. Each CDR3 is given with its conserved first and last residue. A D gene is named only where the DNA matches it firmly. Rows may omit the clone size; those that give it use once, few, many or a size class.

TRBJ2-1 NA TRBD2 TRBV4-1 CASSQTSGRGNEQFF TGCGCCAGCAGCCAGACTAGCGGTCGGGGGAATGAGCAGTTCTTC
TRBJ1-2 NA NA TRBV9 CASSVDGLFGYTF TGTGCCAGCAGCGTAGATGGACTTTTTGGCTACACCTTC
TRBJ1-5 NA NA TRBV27 CASSPTGGRGGQPQHF TGTGCCAGCAGTCCGACTGGGGGCAGGGGAGGGCAGCCCCAGCATTTT
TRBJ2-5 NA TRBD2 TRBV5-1 CASSLRGGAGETQYF TGCGCCAGCAGTTTGCGCGGGGGGGCCGGTGAGACCCAGTACTTC
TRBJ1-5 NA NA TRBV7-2 CASSLEDRFLSNQPQHF TGTGCCAGCAGCTTAGAGGACAGATTTCTTAGCAATCAGCCCCAGCATTTT
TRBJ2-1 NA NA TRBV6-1 CASSEVAGNGNEQFF TGTGCCAGCAGTGAAGTAGCAGGGAACGGCAATGAGCAGTTCTTC
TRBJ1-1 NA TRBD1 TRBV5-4 CASSKTGGNTEAFF TGTGCCAGCAGCAAAACAGGGGGCAACACTGAAGCTTTCTTT
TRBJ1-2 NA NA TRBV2 CASSESRAPYGYTF TGTGCCAGCAGTGAATCCAGGGCCCCCTATGGCTACACCTTC
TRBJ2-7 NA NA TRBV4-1 CASSQEQGTNHEQYF TGCGCCAGCAGCCAAGAGCAGGGGACTAATCACGAGCAGTACTTC
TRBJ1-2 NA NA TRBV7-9 CASSPYSTGPYGYTF TGTGCCAGCAGCCCCTACTCTACAGGGCCCTATGGCTACACCTTC
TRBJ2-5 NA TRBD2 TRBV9 CASSRTSGGITGTQYF TGTGCCAGCAGCAGGACTAGCGGGGGCATTACGGGGACCCAGTACTTC
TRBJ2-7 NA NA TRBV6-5 CASSYSKTASYEQYF TGTGCCAGCAGTTACTCAAAGACTGCATCCTACGAGCAGTACTTC
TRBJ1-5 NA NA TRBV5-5 CASSLVAGASNQPQHF TGTGCCAGCAGCTTGGTGGCAGGGGCTAGCAATCAGCCCCAGCATTTT
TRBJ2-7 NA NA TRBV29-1 CSVQDSLYYEQYF TGCAGCGTGCAGGACAGTTTATACTACGAGCAGTACTTC
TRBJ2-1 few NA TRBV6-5 CASSISSEAYNEQFF TGTGCCAGCAGTATTTCCAGTGAGGCCTACAATGAGCAGTTCTTC
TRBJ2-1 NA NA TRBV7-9 CASSPDPGNEQFF TGTGCCAGTTCTCCCGACCCCGGGAATGAGCAGTTCTTC
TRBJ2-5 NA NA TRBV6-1 CASSARDSGAQYF TGTGCCAGCAGTGCCCGGGACTCCGGTGCCCAGTACTTC
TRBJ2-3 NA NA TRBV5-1 CASSKGGAPDTQYF TGCGCCAGCAGCAAAGGGGGGGCCCCAGATACGCAGTATTTT
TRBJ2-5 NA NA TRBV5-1 CASSPQGSPQETQYF TGCGCCAGCAGCCCTCAGGGTAGCCCACAAGAGACCCAGTACTTC
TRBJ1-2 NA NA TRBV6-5 CASRHTPDGVYGYTF TGTGCCAGCAGGCATACCCCGGACGGGGTCTATGGCTACACCTTC
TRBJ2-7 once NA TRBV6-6 CASSYGGRSYEQYF TGTGCCAGCAGTTATGGGGGGAGGTCCTACGAGCAGTACTTC
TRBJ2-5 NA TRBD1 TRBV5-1 CASSRGQNQETQYF TGCGCCAGCAGTCGGGGACAGAACCAAGAGACCCAGTACTTC
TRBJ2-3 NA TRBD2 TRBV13 CASSWGLAGYRDTQYF TGTGCCAGCAGCTGGGGACTAGCGGGGTATAGGGATACGCAGTATTTT
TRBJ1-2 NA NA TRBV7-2 CASSLGYMVQGDAGYTF TGTGCCAGCAGCTTAGGTTATATGGTACAGGGTGACGCTGGCTACACCTTC
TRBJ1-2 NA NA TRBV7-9 CASSQLRGDRNYGYTF TGTGCCAGCAGCCAGCTTAGGGGTGACAGGAACTATGGCTACACCTTC
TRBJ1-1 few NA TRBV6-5 CASSYDSEAFF TGTGCCAGCAGTTACGACAGTGAAGCTTTCTTT
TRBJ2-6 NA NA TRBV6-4 CASSDLAETTGANVLTF TGTGCCAGCAGTGACCTCGCGGAGACCACTGGGGCCAACGTCCTGACTTTC
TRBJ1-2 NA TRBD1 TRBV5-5 CASSFQGQAFYGYTF TGTGCCAGCAGCTTCCAGGGACAGGCATTCTATGGCTACACCTTC
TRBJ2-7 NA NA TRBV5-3 CARSSGWGLYEQYF TGTGCCAGAAGCTCCGGGTGGGGGCTCTACGAGCAGTACTTC
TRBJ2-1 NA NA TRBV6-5 CASRVGGEPYNEQFF TGTGCCAGCAGAGTGGGGGGAGAACCCTACAATGAGCAGTTCTTC
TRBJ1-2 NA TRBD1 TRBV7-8 CASSSRTGPNYGYTF TGTGCCAGCAGCTCAAGGACAGGGCCTAACTATGGCTACACCTTC
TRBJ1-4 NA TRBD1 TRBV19 CASSTGALGEKLFF TGTGCCAGTAGCACAGGGGCTTTGGGCGAAAAACTGTTTTTT
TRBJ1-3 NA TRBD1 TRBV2 CASRNDRGGNTIYF TGTGCCAGCAGGAACGACAGGGGTGGAAACACCATATATTTT
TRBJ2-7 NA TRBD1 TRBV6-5 CASSYNGQGGEQYF TGTGCCAGCAGTTACAACGGACAGGGAGGCGAGCAGTACTTC
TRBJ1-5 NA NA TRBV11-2 CASSFAQGRDQPQHF TGTGCCAGCAGCTTTGCACAGGGAAGAGATCAGCCCCAGCATTTT
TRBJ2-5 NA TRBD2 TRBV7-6 CASSLSGGTETQYF TGTGCCAGCAGCCTTAGCGGGGGGACAGAGACCCAGTACTTC
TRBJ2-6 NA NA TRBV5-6 CASSFLSGANVLTF TGTGCCAGCAGCTTCCTCTCTGGGGCCAACGTCCTGACTTTC
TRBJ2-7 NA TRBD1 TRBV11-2 CASSSPGTGEDEQYF TGTGCCAGCAGCTCCCCCGGGACAGGGGAGGACGAGCAGTACTTC
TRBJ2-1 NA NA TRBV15 CATSDGGISHEQFF TGTGCCACCAGCGATGGGGGCATAAGCCATGAGCAGTTCTTC
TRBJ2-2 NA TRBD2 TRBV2 CASSEVSGANTGELFF TGTGCCAGCAGTGAAGTCAGCGGGGCCAACACCGGGGAGCTGTTTTTT
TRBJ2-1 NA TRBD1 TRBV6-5 CASSYGQGTNEQFF TGTGCCAGCAGTTACGGACAGGGTACCAATGAGCAGTTCTTC
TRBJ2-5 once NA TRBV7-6 CASSPSQTETQYF TGTGCCAGCAGCCCCAGTCAAACGGAGACCCAGTACTTC
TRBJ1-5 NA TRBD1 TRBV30 CAWSHGTVSNQPQHF TGTGCCTGGAGTCACGGGACAGTTAGCAATCAGCCCCAGCATTTT
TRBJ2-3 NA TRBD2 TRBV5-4 CASSLTSGVEDTQYF TGTGCCAGCAGCTTGACTAGCGGGGTTGAAGATACGCAGTATTTT
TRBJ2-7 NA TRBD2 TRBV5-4 CASSLAGGPFYEQYF TGTGCCAGCAGCTTGGCGGGAGGGCCGTTTTACGAGCAGTACTTC
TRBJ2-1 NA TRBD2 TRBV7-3 CASSLAGEYNEQFF TGTGCCAGCAGCTTAGCGGGAGAGTACAATGAGCAGTTCTTC
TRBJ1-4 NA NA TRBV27 CASSWDIDNEKLFF TGTGCCAGCAGTTGGGACATAGATAATGAAAAACTGTTTTTT
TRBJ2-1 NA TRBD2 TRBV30 CAWSVTSGRAVEQFF TGTGCCTGGAGCGTTACTAGCGGGAGGGCCGTTGAGCAGTTCTTC
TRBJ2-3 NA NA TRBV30 CAWERGGSDTQYF TGTGCCTGGGAACGGGGAGGCTCAGATACGCAGTATTTT
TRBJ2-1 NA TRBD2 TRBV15 CATSRDPTSGSNEQFF TGTGCCACCAGCAGAGATCCAACTAGCGGGAGCAATGAGCAGTTCTTC
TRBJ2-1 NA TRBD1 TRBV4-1 CASSQGQGSYNEQFF TGCGCCAGCAGCCAAGGACAGGGCTCCTACAATGAGCAGTTCTTC
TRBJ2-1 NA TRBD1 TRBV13 CASSLDRGTPEQFF TGTGCCAGCAGCTTAGACAGGGGGACCCCGGAGCAGTTCTTC
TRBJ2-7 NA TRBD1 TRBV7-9 CASSLAAGGTYEQYF TGTGCCAGCAGCTTAGCGGCAGGGGGCACCTACGAGCAGTACTTC
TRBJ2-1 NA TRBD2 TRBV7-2 CASSLDSGTSGSTEQFF TGTGCCAGCAGCTTAGACTCCGGGACTAGCGGGAGCACTGAGCAGTTCTTC
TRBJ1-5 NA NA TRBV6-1 CASSPQGYSNQPQHF TGTGCCAGCAGTCCACAGGGTTATAGCAATCAGCCCCAGCATTTT
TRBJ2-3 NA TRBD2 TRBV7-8 CASSFQRGGGTDTQYF TGTGCCAGCAGCTTCCAGCGGGGGGGTGGCACAGATACGCAGTATTTT
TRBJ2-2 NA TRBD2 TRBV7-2 CASSSRLAGAAGELFF TGTGCCAGCAGCTCCAGACTAGCCGGAGCCGCCGGGGAGCTGTTTTTT
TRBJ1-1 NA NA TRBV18 CASSSGENTEAFF TGTGCCAGCTCCTCGGGAGAGAACACTGAAGCTTTCTTT
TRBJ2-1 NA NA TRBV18 CASSQNFGQGSYNEQFF TGTGCCAGCTCTCAAAACTTCGGGCAGGGCTCCTACAATGAGCAGTTCTTC
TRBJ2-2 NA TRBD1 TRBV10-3 CAIGQGSNTGELFF TGTGCCATCGGACAGGGGTCGAACACCGGGGAGCTGTTTTTT